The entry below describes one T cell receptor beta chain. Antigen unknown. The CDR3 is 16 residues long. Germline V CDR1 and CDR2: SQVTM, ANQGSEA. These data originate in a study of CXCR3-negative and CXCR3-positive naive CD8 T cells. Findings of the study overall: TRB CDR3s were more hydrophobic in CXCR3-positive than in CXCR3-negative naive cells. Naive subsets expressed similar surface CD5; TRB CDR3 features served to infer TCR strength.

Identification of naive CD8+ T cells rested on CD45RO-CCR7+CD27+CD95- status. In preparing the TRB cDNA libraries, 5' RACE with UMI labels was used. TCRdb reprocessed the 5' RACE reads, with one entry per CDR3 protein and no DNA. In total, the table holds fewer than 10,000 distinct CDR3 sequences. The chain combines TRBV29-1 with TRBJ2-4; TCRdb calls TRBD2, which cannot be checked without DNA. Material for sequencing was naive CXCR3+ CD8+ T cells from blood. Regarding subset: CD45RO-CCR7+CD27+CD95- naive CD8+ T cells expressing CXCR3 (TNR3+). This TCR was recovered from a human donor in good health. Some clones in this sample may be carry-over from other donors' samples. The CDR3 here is CSVEDTGLWAKNIQYF. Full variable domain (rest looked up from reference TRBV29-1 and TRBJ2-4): SAVISQKPSRDICQRGTSLTIQCQVDSQVTMMFWYRQQPGQSLTLIATANQGSEATYESGFVIDKFPISRPNLTFSTLTVSNMSPEDSSIYLCSVEDTGLWAKNIQYFGAGTRLSVL.